This TCR beta chain came from a study of shared clonotypes between healthy human individuals. Study information: Each donor's CD4 naive and CD4 memory cells filled three plates apiece, CD8 naive two, and CD8 memory one.

Repertoires were generated with immunoSEQ multiplex PCR, while TCRdb's copy carries only in-frame clones and drops some. The repertoire consists of some 2.1 million clones, with 93% occurring once and the leading ten covering about 1.6%. Note on this clone: The antigen remains undetermined.

Study outcomes and limitations: Depth of sequencing was expected to influence donor clonotype sharing.

CD8 cells regarded as naive lacked CD45RO, were positively chosen for CCR7, and omitted terminally differentiated effector memory CD45RA+ cells. The sample was naive CD8+ T cells from PBMCs. The source of this sequence is a man between 18 and 29 years old in good health. Some clones in this sample may be carry-over from other donors' samples.

The CDR3 bases are TGTGCCAGCAGTTTACTCCCTTCCGGGAGGGCCTGGTCCGATACGCAGTATTTT. This gives the protein CASSLLPSGRAWSDTQYF. The chain has TRBV27 and TRBJ2-3; 8 nucleotides align to TRBD2. Trimming at V came to 2 bases and at J to 6 bases, leaving 16 bases not matched to a gene. CDR1 and CDR2 from the germline V gene are MNHEY and SMNVEV (reference sequence). The CDR3 covers 18 residues.